This is a list of T cell receptor beta chains from one sample in a study of CD8 T cells in Susac syndrome. MiXCR, run by TCRdb on the immunoSEQ multiplex PCR reads, gives a single entry per CDR3 protein. The sample contains 150,000 to 200,000 distinct CDR3 sequences, roughly 92% of which appear only once. The specimen sequenced was CD4+ T cells from PBMCs. Source of these receptors: a human donor in good health. Both conserved end residues are part of each CDR3. The order of the fields is V gene, D gene, J gene, clone size, CDR3 protein, CDR3 DNA. D genes are given only for firm matches. Size is omitted from some rows. Given values are once, few, many or a class for expanded clones.

TRBV10-3	.	TRBJ1-6	.	CASHREGNSPLHF	TGTGCCAGCCATCGAGAGGGGAATTCACCCCTCCACTTT
TRBV20-1	.	TRBJ1-1	.	CSAPTVSGEAFF	TGCAGTGCACCGACCGTCAGCGGTGAAGCTTTCTTT
TRBV14	.	TRBJ2-7	.	CGAPYEQYF	TGTGGGGCGCCTTACGAGCAGTACTTC
TRBV6-6	.	TRBJ2-7	.	CASSYTPTYEQYF	TGTGCCAGCAGTTACACTCCGACATACGAGCAGTACTTC
TRBV25-1	.	TRBJ1-2	few	CASSESSRGLLYGYTF	TGTGCCAGCAGTGAATCCTCGCGGGGGTTGCTCTATGGCTACACCTTC
TRBV28	.	TRBJ1-2	once	CASSLHPLMYGYTF	TGTGCCAGCAGTTTACACCCTCTGATGTATGGCTACACCTTC
TRBV25-1	TRBD2	TRBJ2-1	.	CASARGGGPYNEQFF	TGTGCCAGTGCCCGTGGCGGGGGACCCTACAATGAGCAGTTCTTC
TRBV11-1	.	TRBJ2-1	.	CASSLARRAGNEQFF	TGTGCCAGCAGCTTAGCGCGACGGGCGGGGAATGAGCAGTTCTTC
TRBV30	.	TRBJ2-4	.	CAWSSRGIQYF	TGTGCCTGGAGTAGCCGGGGCATTCAGTACTTC
TRBV19	TRBD1	TRBJ1-6	.	CASSIPRGGAYNSPLHF	TGTGCCAGTAGTATCCCCCGAGGGGGCGCGTATAATTCACCCCTCCACTTT
TRBV14	.	TRBJ1-3	.	CASSLAGKGNTIYF	TGTGCCAGCAGCCTAGCGGGGAAAGGAAACACCATATATTTT
TRBV25-1	.	TRBJ2-2	.	CASRQDGAGELFF	TGTGCCAGCAGACAAGACGGTGCCGGGGAGCTGTTTTTT
TRBV2	.	TRBJ2-7	once	CASAREYEQYF	TGTGCCAGCGCCCGGGAATACGAGCAGTACTTC
TRBV9	.	TRBJ2-6	.	CASKFSGANVLTF	TGTGCCAGCAAGTTTTCCGGGGCCAACGTCCTGACTTTC
TRBV6-5	TRBD2	TRBJ2-7	.	CASSHIAGGSGEQYF	TGTGCCAGCAGTCATATAGCGGGGGGCTCGGGCGAGCAGTACTTC
TRBV29-1	TRBD2	TRBJ2-3	few	CSVVAGGTDTQYF	TGCAGCGTGGTAGCGGGGGGCACAGATACGCAGTATTTT
TRBV20-1	TRBD2	TRBJ2-1	.	CSARYSGGRNEQFF	TGCAGTGCTAGGTATAGCGGGGGGAGAAATGAGCAGTTCTTC
TRBV7-2	TRBD1	TRBJ1-6	.	CASSLGGTGLRTPLHF	TGTGCCAGCAGCTTAGGGGGGACAGGGCTTAGGACACCCCTCCACTTT
TRBV29-1	.	TRBJ1-2	.	CSAGGPNYGYTF	TGCAGCGCCGGAGGCCCCAACTATGGCTACACCTTC
TRBV3-1	.	TRBJ2-2	.	CASSPRVGTGELFF	TGTGCCAGCAGCCCCCGCGTAGGGACCGGGGAGCTGTTTTTT
TRBV2	.	TRBJ1-2	.	CASSVKGQEIYGYTF	TGTGCCAGCAGTGTGAAGGGGCAGGAGATCTATGGCTACACCTTC
TRBV10-3	.	TRBJ2-1	once	CAISGVPSYNEQFF	TGTGCCATCAGCGGGGTCCCCTCCTACAATGAGCAGTTCTTC
TRBV9	.	TRBJ1-2	.	CASSVGDGYGYTF	TGTGCCAGCAGCGTAGGAGACGGCTATGGCTACACCTTC
TRBV28	.	TRBJ1-1	.	CASSRFSTNTEAFF	TGTGCCAGCAGTCGCTTCTCAACGAACACTGAAGCTTTCTTT
TRBV7-2	.	TRBJ1-5	.	CASSSSGGGNQPQHF	TGTGCCAGCAGCTCCTCCGGGGGTGGCAATCAGCCCCAGCATTTT
TRBV20-1	.	TRBJ2-1	.	CSARVIVSSYNEQFF	TGCAGTGCTAGGGTAATAGTCAGCTCCTACAATGAGCAGTTCTTC
TRBV5-4	TRBD1	TRBJ2-5	.	CASSFPDRGGRETQYF	TGTGCCAGCAGCTTCCCGGACAGGGGGGGACGAGAGACCCAGTACTTC
TRBV6-6	.	TRBJ2-1	few	CASGYNEQFF	TGTGCCAGCGGCTACAATGAGCAGTTCTTC
TRBV28	.	TRBJ2-1	.	CASSLQGRNEQFF	TGTGCCAGCAGTCTACAGGGCCGGAATGAGCAGTTCTTC
TRBV7-9	.	TRBJ1-1	.	CASSSGIGLEAFF	TGTGCCAGCAGCTCAGGGATAGGCCTTGAAGCTTTCTTT
TRBV20-1	TRBD1	TRBJ1-1	.	CSARDEGQGNTEAFF	TGCAGTGCTAGAGATGAGGGACAGGGGAACACTGAAGCTTTCTTT
TRBV15	.	TRBJ2-1	.	CATRRSGLGNEQFF	TGTGCCACCAGACGATCGGGGCTAGGCAATGAGCAGTTCTTC
TRBV24-1	TRBD2	TRBJ2-3	.	CATSDPGLAPKDTQYF	TGTGCCACCAGTGACCCGGGACTAGCGCCAAAAGATACGCAGTATTTT
TRBV3-1	.	TRBJ1-1	once	CASSPQVVTEAFF	TGTGCCAGCAGCCCCCAGGTTGTTACTGAAGCTTTCTTT
TRBV27	.	TRBJ2-1	once	CASSFWGSMGEQFF	TGTGCCAGCAGTTTTTGGGGGTCGATGGGGGAGCAGTTCTTC
TRBV7-9	.	TRBJ1-6	once	CASSSSRSSYNSPLHF	TGTGCCAGCAGCTCTTCGCGGAGCTCCTATAATTCACCCCTCCACTTT
TRBV7-2	.	TRBJ2-3	.	CASSSNGGLVDTQYF	TGTGCCAGCAGCTCCAACGGGGGTTTGGTAGATACGCAGTATTTT
TRBV19	TRBD1	TRBJ2-3	.	CASSLDRGLLKSTDTQYF	TGTGCCAGTAGTTTAGACAGGGGCCTTTTAAAGAGCACAGATACGCAGTATTTT
TRBV6-2/TRBV6-3	.	TRBJ2-4	.	CASKRGTPQKNIQYF	TGTGCCAGCAAGAGAGGGACCCCTCAAAAAAACATTCAGTACTTC
TRBV19	.	TRBJ1-6	.	CATRTASSYNSPLHF	TGTGCCACCCGGACCGCCAGCTCCTATAATTCACCCCTCCACTTT
TRBV5-1	.	TRBJ2-2	.	CASSRSGSQNTGELFF	TGCGCCAGCAGCAGATCAGGGAGTCAAAACACCGGGGAGCTGTTTTTT
TRBV11-2	TRBD2	TRBJ2-5	.	CASSLDGASGGAETQYF	TGTGCCAGCAGCTTAGATGGGGCTAGCGGGGGGGCCGAGACCCAGTACTTC